This note documents a single T cell receptor (beta chain) sequence. No cognate antigen has been identified for it. Base-call qualities are not available, and no considerably larger clone is one nucleotide away. The V end loses 0 bases and the J end loses 13 bases, and a stretch of 16 bases separates them. Per the germline V gene (reference sequence), DFQATT is the CDR1 and SNEGSKA is the CDR2. From its cysteine to its phenylalanine, the CDR3 spans 14 amino acids. Only the CDR3 portion is preserved as DNA: 42 bases, with reading frame beginning at the first base. This record belongs to a study of T cells in Graves' hyperthyroidism and ophthalmopathy (dated by TCRdb to between 2018 and 2021). The study in broad terms: To identify distinguishing TCR V-J signatures, a discovery cohort of about 100 patients was used, comprising under 45 with Graves' ophthalmopathy and 57 with stable Graves' hyperthyroidism. TCR Vbeta CDR3 sequencing of 135 peripheral blood samples (approximately 44 ophthalmopathy, 75 or so hyperthyroidism and around 17 progressor patients) is reported in the paper. After blood sampling, hyperthyroidism patients were treated with methimazole at a starting dose of 30 mg daily, and ophthalmopathy patients were treated with high-dose intravenous methylprednisolone. Prospective prediction of ophthalmopathy was tested in an independent validation cohort consisting of fewer than 20 hyperthyroidism patients and more than 15 patients who later progressed to ophthalmopathy. The roughly 91 discovery patients were randomly split 7:3 into training and test sets. The study also compared thyroid tissue and blood T-cell repertoires from five or six Graves' hyperthyroidism patients.

General study outcomes and caveats: In validation, the model predicted progression to ophthalmopathy a median of approximately 6.6 months before onset, with roughly 68% sensitivity and roughly 79% specificity. Sample size was not statistically predetermined, and investigators were not blinded to group allocation. Ophthalmopathy was separated from stable hyperthyroidism by a 13 V-J signature model, with roughly 88% sensitivity and about 81% specificity obtained in cross-validation and 80%/75% obtained in testing. Most expanded thyroid clonotypes (frequency above 0.001) were also detected in blood, suggesting blood repertoires may reflect thyroid immune responses.

The TCR beta CDR3 regions were amplified from RNA transcripts. The first round of RT-PCR for the TCR CDR3 was performed with the HTBI primer set and the Qiagen OneStep RT-PCR kit. The libraries were constructed in a second round of multiplex PCR and then size-selected and purified. Libraries were sequenced paired-end with 100 bp reads on an Illumina HiSeq2000. The original methods were these. Raw data were processed with SOAPnuke, discarding reads with adapters, uncalled bases, mean Phred below 15, or no exact constant-primer or identifier match. COPE v1.2.5 was used to merge high-quality paired reads, and clonotypes were defined as unique nucleotide sequences. MiTCR v1.1 was used to align the clonotypes against IMGT TRBV, TRBD and TRBJ reference segments. The analysis was restricted to V-J combinations with a frequency above 0.0001, which together covered 99% to 99.2% of the repertoires. A TCS score was defined as the ratio between F50 (clonal expansion) and ExV (chaos), using BLOSUM62-based TCRdist between CDR3 peptides within each V-J. Welch's t-statistics and random forest reduced roughly 500 V-J features to roughly 13, which were used in a naive Bayes classifier (R e1071). Thyroid-blood repertoire similarity was quantified with the Morisita-Horn index. TCRdb passed the public sequencing reads through fastp at Q25 and MiXCR, retaining productive beta sequences. Every distinct CDR3 protein forms one entry, paired with its most common genes and DNA. The authors' filters were not applied to this entry. The sample contains roughly 500,000 distinct CDR3 sequences, 35% to 55% of them found a single time. Of the sample, around 20% is held by the ten largest clones.

Exclusion was applied to patients with uncontrolled infections, other autoimmune diseases, pregnancy or lactation. Diagnoses relied on clinical symptoms, serum thyroxine and TRAb, thyroid ultrasound and orbital computed tomography. Total RNA was extracted with Trizol reagent, and quality was checked on an Agilent 2100 Bioanalyzer. The sequencing sample was made of peripheral blood or thyroid tissue (not recorded which). The sequence joins TRBV20-1 to TRBJ1-6; the D gene cannot be named for sure. The TCR originated in an adult woman with Graves' disease, either hyperthyroidism or ophthalmopathy (not recorded which). The nucleotides read TGCAGTGCTAGAGAGTGGCACGAACCCCGTCCCCTCCACTTT. It translates as CSAREWHEPRPLHF.